These 11 T cell receptor beta chains were all obtained from the same sample, sequenced in a study of Ad26.COV2.S vaccination and SARS-CoV-2 variants. Noted treatment: roughly 18 received Ad26.COV2.S at low or high dose, single or two shots; roughly 5 received placebo; per-sample allocation not given. Vaccine and placebo recipients were sampled on day 63 after the first injection. Produced via immunoSEQ multiplex PCR; TCRdb's table is partial and in-frame only. Of 200,000 to 300,000 clones in the sample, roughly 88% are singletons; the top ten hold about 10%. The input for sequencing was peripheral blood, taken in a trial of Ad26.COV2.S vaccine versus placebo. These receptor sequences come from a person aged 18-65 years who received the Ad26.COV2.S COVID-19 vaccine or a placebo.

The rearrangement uses TRBV7-6 and TRBJ2-5; D gene ambiguous. Per germline, CDR1 SGHVS and CDR2 FNYEAQ. The CDR3 extends over 15 amino acids. With 1 base removed from V and 7 bases from J, the gap between germline ends came to 16 bases. The CDR3 loop reads CASSLGADPSGTQYF. CDR3 sequence (DNA): TGTGCCAGCAGCTTAGGGGCAGATCCCTCGGGGACCCAGTACTTC.

The rearrangement joins TRBV3-1 (or the pseudogene TRBV3-2) to TRBJ2-3; D tentatively fits TRBD1 or TRBD2 (5 bases each). The CDR3 runs to 15 residues. Trimming shortened V by 4 bases and J by 4 bases, and 15 bases separated the two germline ends. CDR1 LGHDT and CDR2 YNNKEL come from the germline V gene (reference sequence). CDR3 in DNA: TGTGCCAGCAGCCGAGGACAACCGAGGGCAGATACGCAGTATTTT. As protein: CASSRGQPRADTQYF.

The rearrangement uses TRBV19 and TRBJ2-7; D is unclear. V lost 0 bases to trimming and J lost 2 bases, with 8 bases between them. The CDR3 has 14 amino acids. CDR1 is LNHDA and CDR2 is SQIVND in the germline V gene (reference sequence). The CDR3 sequence is CASSIEGFPYEQYF. The CDR3 bases are TGTGCCAGTAGTATAGAGGGTTTTCCCTACGAGCAGTACTTC.

The chain carries TRBV5-4 and TRBJ2-7; 11 bases fit TRBD2. Per the germline V gene, CDR1 is SGHNT and CDR2 is YYREEE (reference sequence). The length of the CDR3 is 15 residues. The V gene end was trimmed by 3 bases and the J gene end by 4 bases; junction bases not matched to a gene: 6. In nucleotides, the CDR3 is TGTGCCAGCAGCTCCCAAGGGACTAGCGGTTACGAGCAGTACTTC. Its protein product is CASSSQGTSGYEQYF.

The chain is built from TRBV21-1 and TRBJ2-7; TRBD2, the table's D call, was not compared with the DNA. TRBV21-1 has pseudogene status. The CDR3 spans 16 residues. CDR3 DNA sequence: TGTGCCAGCGCTCGCTCCCGGTTGAATGTCTACTACGAGCAGTACTTC. Translation: CASARSRLNVYYEQYF.

V gene TRBV4-3 combines with J gene TRBJ1-1, with D possibly being TRBD1 (6 bases). This CDR3 is 17 amino acids long. Germline lookup yields CDR1 LGHNA and CDR2 YSLEER. With 0 bases removed from V and 2 bases from J, the gap between germline ends came to 16 bases. The CDR3 nucleotides are TGCGCCAGCAGCCAAGATCCGGGGGGGCTGAGAAACACTGAAGCTTTCTTT. It yields the protein CASSQDPGGLRNTEAFF.

This clone came up a few times. The chain is built from TRBV7-9 and TRBJ1-5, with 7 bases that match TRBD1. The CDR3 runs to 13 residues. The ends lost 5 bases at V and 6 bases at J; junction bases unmatched: 4. Germline CDR1 reads SEHNR; CDR2 reads FQNEAQ (reference sequence). The CDR3 region is CASSRGPSQPQHF. For the CDR3, the DNA is TGTGCCAGCAGCAGGGGGCCTAGTCAGCCCCAGCATTTT.

The CDR3 loop reads CASSYGGLGTEAFF. The DNA of the CDR3 is TGTGCCAGCAGTTACGGGGGGCTCGGAACTGAAGCTTTCTTT. This chain joins TRBV6-2 or TRBV6-3 and TRBJ1-1, with D tentatively TRBD1 (6 bases). V was pared by 2 bases and J by 5 bases, with 12 bases between. This CDR3 region has 14 residues. Germline V CDR1 and CDR2: MNHEY, SVGEGT.

This rearrangement joins TRBV5-6 to TRBJ2-1; 10 bases line up with TRBD1. After removal of 4 bases from V and 1 base from J, the junction contained 5 bases not matched to a gene. The CDR3 totals 16 residues. Germline CDR1 reads SGHDT; CDR2 reads YYEEEE. This CDR3 reads CASSPRDRGSYNEQFF. The CDR3 DNA is TGTGCCAGCAGCCCACGGGACAGGGGTTCCTACAATGAGCAGTTCTTC.

The rearrangement links TRBV5-1 to TRBJ1-4; 9 bases are shared with TRBD1. With V trimmed by 4 bases and J by 7 bases, 8 bases remained unmatched. The CDR3 is made up of 15 amino acids. Germline lookup yields CDR1 SGHRS and CDR2 YFSETQ. CDR3 DNA sequence: TGCGCCAGCAGCCCACGTACAGGGGGCGGTGAAAAACTGTTTTTT. This gives the protein CASSPRTGGGEKLFF. The whole variable domain, remainder taken from reference TRBV5-1 and TRBJ1-4, is KAGVTQTPRYLIKTRGQQVTLSCSPISGHRSVSWYQQTPGQGLQFLFEYFSETQRNKGNFPGRFSGRQFSNSRSEMNVSTLELGDSALYLCASSPRTGGGEKLFFGSGTQLSVL.

J is TRBJ2-1 and V is TRBV2; 7 bases agree with TRBD2. Germline assignment: CDR1 SNHLY and CDR2 FYNNEI. CDR3 size: 15 residues. The junction had 6 bases not matched to a gene; V was cut back by 0 bases and J by 7 bases. The CDR3 DNA sequence: TGTGCCAGCAGTGAAGCGGCGGGGGTGTGGAATGAGCAGTTCTTC. Residues: CASSEAAGVWNEQFF. The full variable domain, rest sourced from reference TRBV2 and TRBJ2-1, is EPEVTQTPSHQVTQMGQEVILRCVPISNHLYFYWYRQILGQKVEFLVSFYNNEISEKSEIFDDQFSVERPDGSNFTLKIRSTKLEDSAMYFCASSEAAGVWNEQFFGPGTRLTVL.